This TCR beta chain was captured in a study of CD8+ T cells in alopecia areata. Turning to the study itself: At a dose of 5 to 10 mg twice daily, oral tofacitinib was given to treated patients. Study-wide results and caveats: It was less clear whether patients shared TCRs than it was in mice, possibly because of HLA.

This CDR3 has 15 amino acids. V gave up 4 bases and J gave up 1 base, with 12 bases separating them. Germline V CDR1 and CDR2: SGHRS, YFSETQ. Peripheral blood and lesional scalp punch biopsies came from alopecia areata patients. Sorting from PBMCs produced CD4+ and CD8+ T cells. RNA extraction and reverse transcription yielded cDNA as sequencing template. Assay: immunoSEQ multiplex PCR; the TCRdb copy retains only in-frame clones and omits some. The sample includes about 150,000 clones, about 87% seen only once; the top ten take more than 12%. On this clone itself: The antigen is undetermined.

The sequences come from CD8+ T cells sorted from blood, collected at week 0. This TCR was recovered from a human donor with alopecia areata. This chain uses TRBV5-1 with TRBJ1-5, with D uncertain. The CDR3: CASSLGVLSNQPQHF. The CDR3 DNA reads TGCGCCAGCAGCCTGGGAGTCCTGAGCAATCAGCCCCAGCATTTT.